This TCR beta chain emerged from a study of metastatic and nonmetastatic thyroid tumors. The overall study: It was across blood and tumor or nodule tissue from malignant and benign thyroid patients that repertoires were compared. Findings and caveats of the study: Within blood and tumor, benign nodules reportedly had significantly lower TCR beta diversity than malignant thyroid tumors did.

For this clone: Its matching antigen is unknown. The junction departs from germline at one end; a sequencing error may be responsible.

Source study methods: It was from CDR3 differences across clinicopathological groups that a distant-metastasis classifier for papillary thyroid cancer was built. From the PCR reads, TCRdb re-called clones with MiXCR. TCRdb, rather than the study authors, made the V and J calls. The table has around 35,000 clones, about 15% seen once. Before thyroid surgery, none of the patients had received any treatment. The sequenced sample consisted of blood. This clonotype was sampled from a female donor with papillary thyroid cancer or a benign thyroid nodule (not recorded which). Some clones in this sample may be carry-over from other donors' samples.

Written as DNA, the CDR3 is TGTGCTAGCAGCCAAGGACAGGGACCCTGCGAGCAGTACTTC. It yields the protein CASSQGQGPCEQYF. This chain joins TRBV7-2 and TRBJ2-7; 8 bases map to TRBD1. The CDR3 sequence is 14 residues long. Germline V gene lookup returns CDR1 SGHTA and CDR2 FQGNSA. The variable domain in full, completed from reference TRBV7-2 and TRBJ2-7, reads GAGVSQSPSNKVTEKGKDVELRCDPISGHTALYWYRQSLGQGLEFLIYFQGNSAPDKSGLPSDRFSAERTGGSVSTLTIQRTQQEDSAVYLCASSQGQGPCEQYFGPGTRLTVT.